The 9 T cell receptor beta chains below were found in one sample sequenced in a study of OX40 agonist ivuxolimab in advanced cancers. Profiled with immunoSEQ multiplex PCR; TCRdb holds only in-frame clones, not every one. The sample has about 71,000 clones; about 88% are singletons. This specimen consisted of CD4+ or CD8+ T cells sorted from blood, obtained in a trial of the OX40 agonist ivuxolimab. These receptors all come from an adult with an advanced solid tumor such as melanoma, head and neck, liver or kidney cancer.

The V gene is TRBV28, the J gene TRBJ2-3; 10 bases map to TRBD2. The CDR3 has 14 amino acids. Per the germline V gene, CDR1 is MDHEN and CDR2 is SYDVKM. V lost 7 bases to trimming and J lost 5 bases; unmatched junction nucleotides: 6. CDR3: CASTRSGRIDTQYF. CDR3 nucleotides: TGTGCCAGCACCCGTAGCGGGAGGATAGATACGCAGTATTTT.

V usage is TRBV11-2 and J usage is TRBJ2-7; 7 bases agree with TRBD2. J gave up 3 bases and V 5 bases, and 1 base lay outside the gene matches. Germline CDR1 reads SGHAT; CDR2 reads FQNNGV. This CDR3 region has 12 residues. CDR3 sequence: CASSREDYEQYF. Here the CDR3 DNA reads TGTGCCAGCAGCCGGGAGGACTACGAGCAGTACTTC.

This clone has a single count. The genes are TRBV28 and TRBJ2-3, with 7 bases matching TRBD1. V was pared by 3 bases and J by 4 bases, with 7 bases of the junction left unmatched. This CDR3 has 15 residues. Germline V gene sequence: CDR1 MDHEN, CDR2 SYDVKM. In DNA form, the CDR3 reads TGTGCCAGCAGTTTTGACAGGGCGGGCGCAGATACGCAGTATTTT. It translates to CASSFDRAGADTQYF.

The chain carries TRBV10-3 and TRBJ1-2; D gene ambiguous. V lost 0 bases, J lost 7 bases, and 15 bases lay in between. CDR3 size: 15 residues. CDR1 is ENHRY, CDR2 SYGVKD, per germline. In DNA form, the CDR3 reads TGTGCCATCAGTGAGTCGGTAGGGTCCACAGCTGGCTACACCTTC. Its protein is CAISESVGSTAGYTF.

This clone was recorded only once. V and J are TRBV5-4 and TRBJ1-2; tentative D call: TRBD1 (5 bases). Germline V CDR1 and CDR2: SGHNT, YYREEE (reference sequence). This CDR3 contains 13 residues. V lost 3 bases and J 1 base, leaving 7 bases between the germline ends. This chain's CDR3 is CASSSDSNYGYTF. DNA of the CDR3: TGTGCCAGCAGCTCTGACAGTAACTATGGCTACACCTTC.

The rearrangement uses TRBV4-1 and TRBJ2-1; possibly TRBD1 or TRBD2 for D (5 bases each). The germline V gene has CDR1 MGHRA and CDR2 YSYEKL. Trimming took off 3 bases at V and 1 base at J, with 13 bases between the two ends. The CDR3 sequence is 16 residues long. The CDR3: CASSQAGTRSYNEQFF. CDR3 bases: TGCGCCAGCAGCCAGGCCGGGACCCGATCCTACAATGAGCAGTTCTTC.

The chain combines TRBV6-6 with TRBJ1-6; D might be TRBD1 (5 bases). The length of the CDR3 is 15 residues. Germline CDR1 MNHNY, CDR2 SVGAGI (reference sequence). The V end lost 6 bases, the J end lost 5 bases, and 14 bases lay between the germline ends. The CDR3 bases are TGTGCCAGCAGCCACCGGGGCCGGGATAATTCACCCCTCCACTTT. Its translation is CASSHRGRDNSPLHF.

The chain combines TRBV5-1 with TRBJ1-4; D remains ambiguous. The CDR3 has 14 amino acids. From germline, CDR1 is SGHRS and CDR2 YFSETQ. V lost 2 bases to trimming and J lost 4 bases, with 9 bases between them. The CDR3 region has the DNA TGCGCCAGCAGCTTAGGAGGAGTTAATGAAAAACTGTTTTTT. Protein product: CASSLGGVNEKLFF.

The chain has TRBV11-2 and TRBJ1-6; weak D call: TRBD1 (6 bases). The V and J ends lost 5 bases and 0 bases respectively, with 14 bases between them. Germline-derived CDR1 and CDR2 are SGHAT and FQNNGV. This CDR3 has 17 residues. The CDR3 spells CASSPRQESSYNSPLHF. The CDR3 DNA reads TGTGCCAGCAGCCCAAGACAGGAAAGCTCCTATAATTCACCCCTCCACTTT. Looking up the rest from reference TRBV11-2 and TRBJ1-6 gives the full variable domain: EAGVAQSPRYKIIEKRQSVAFWCNPISGHATLYWYQQILGQGPKLLIQFQNNGVVDDSQLPKDRFSAERLKGVDSTLKIQPAKLEDSAVYLCASSPRQESSYNSPLHFGNGTRLTVT.